Shown below are 28 T cell receptor beta chains from a single sample sequenced in a study of blood T cells in healthy people across ages. It was with a sample-barcoded 5' primer and a J-beta primer mix that a second PCR of roughly 7 to 12 cycles was run. TCRdb used MiXCR to reprocess the 5' RACE reads, holding one entry per CDR3 protein. The sample lists about 1.8 million distinct CDR3 sequences, around 50% occurring once. Input material: blood. These receptors all stem from a woman between 40 and 50 years old in good health.

This clonotype was recorded a few times. The J gene is TRBJ2-5, the V gene TRBV4-3; 8 positions match TRBD2. CDR1 and CDR2 from the germline V gene are LGHNA and YSLEER. The CDR3 sequence is 17 residues long. The J segment lost 5 bases and the V segment lost 0 bases, leaving 11 bases of the junction unmatched. CDR3: CASSQDLGGAPPETQYF. The DNA for the CDR3 is TGCGCCAGCAGCCAAGATCTCGGGGGGGCCCCGCCGGAGACCCAGTACTTC.

V is TRBV11-2 and J is TRBJ1-4; D gene unclear. This CDR3 spans 14 amino acids. Germline V lookup: CDR1 SGHAT, CDR2 FQNNGV. With 2 bases removed from V and 8 bases from J, the gap between germline ends came to 12 bases. The CDR3 bases are TGTGCCAGCAGCTTATTCCCCTTTCAGGAAAAACTGTTTTTT. Translated: CASSLFPFQEKLFF.

This clonotype was seen more than once but under ten times. The V and J genes are TRBV2 and TRBJ1-1; maybe TRBD1 (6 bases). Germline loops: CDR1 SNHLY, CDR2 FYNNEI. The V end lost 6 bases, the J end lost 4 bases, and 15 bases lay between the germline ends. The CDR3 totals 14 residues. CDR3 loop: CASRLTGGITEAFF. CDR3 DNA: TGTGCCAGCAGGTTGACAGGCGGGATCACTGAAGCTTTCTTT.

This clonotype showed up just once. At one end, the junction sequence differs from germline, possibly due to a read error. V usage is TRBV5-1 and J usage is TRBJ2-7, with a tentative D call TRBD1 (5 bases). From germline, CDR1 is SGHRS and CDR2 YFSETQ. This CDR3 has 13 amino acids. As DNA, the CDR3 is TGCGCCGGCAGCTTGGGCAGGGCCTACGAGCAGTACTTC. Protein product: CAGSLGRAYEQYF.

The rearrangement uses TRBV7-2 and TRBJ2-5, with D perhaps being TRBD1 or TRBD2 (5 bases each). This CDR3 spans 13 amino acids. Germline CDR1 SGHTA, CDR2 FQGNSA. V lost 1 base and J 7 bases, leaving 10 bases between the germline ends. The CDR3 loop reads CASSLVGRPTQYF. CDR3 DNA: TGTGCCAGCAGCTTAGTGGGACGACCGACCCAGTACTTC.

This clonotype was seen more than once but under ten times. This chain uses TRBV10-3 with TRBJ1-5; 11 nucleotides agree with TRBD1. This CDR3 has 15 amino acids. The V gene end was trimmed by 5 bases and the J gene end by 6 bases; junction bases not matched to a gene: 6. CDR1 is ENHRY and CDR2 is SYGVKD in the germline V gene. The CDR3 DNA follows: TGTGCCATCAGTAACGGACAGGGGGCCGGTCAGCCCCAGCATTTT. Protein product: CAISNGQGAGQPQHF.

This chain links TRBV6-6 with TRBJ2-1, with 9 positions matching TRBD1. With 5 bases clipped from V and 8 bases from J, the junction kept 13 bases outside the gene matches. The V gene's germline CDR1 is MNHNY and CDR2 SVGAGI (reference sequence). This CDR3 contains 16 residues. CDR3 bases: TGTGCCAGCAGTAATCCTGGACAGGGGTTGATCGATGAGCAGTTCTTC. This encodes CASSNPGQGLIDEQFF.

The chain has TRBV9 and TRBJ2-1; D gene ambiguous. The germline gives CDR1 SGDLS, CDR2 YYNGEE. This CDR3 region has 13 residues. Trimming left V 3 bases short and J 7 bases short, with 11 bases between. CDR3 DNA: TGTGCCAGCAGCGATCGGACCGTTAATGAGCAGTTCTTC. Protein product: CASSDRTVNEQFF.

The chain joins TRBV2 to TRBJ2-5, with D maybe TRBD2 (5 bases). Germline V gene sequence: CDR1 SNHLY, CDR2 FYNNEI. The V end was cut by 0 bases, the J end by 5 bases, with 22 bases between. CDR3 length: 18 residues. The DNA of the CDR3 is TGTGCCAGCAGTGAAGCTCCCCCCGGGAACAGCCGGCGGGAGACCCAGTACTTC. This sequence encodes CASSEAPPGNSRRETQYF.

This clonotype was recorded a few times. This chain links TRBV6-2 or TRBV6-3 with TRBJ2-7, with 7 bases that match TRBD1. Losses at the gene ends were 8 bases for V and 2 bases for J; bases not matched to a gene: 12. Germline lookup yields CDR1 MNHEY and CDR2 SVGEGT. The CDR3 spans 15 residues. The CDR3 bases are TGTGCCAGCTCGGAATATCGGACAGGAACCTACGAGCAGTACTTC. It translates to CASSEYRTGTYEQYF.

This clonotype has ten or more counts. The J gene is TRBJ1-2, the V gene TRBV7-2; 7 bases map to TRBD1. The germline CDR1 and CDR2 sequences are SGHTA and FQGNSA. The CDR3 loop spans 13 amino acids. Germline trimming cut 6 bases from V and 5 bases from J; bases unmatched to any gene: 6. This CDR3 reads CASSEQGRYGYTF. The CDR3 DNA is TGTGCCAGCAGTGAACAGGGGAGGTATGGCTACACCTTC.

The sample holds a few counts of this clonotype. The genes are TRBV4-3 and TRBJ2-3; TRBD2 matches 7 bases. CDR3 size: 16 residues. Germline V CDR1 and CDR2: LGHNA, YSLEER. Trimming at V came to 2 bases and at J to 4 bases, leaving 9 bases not matched to a gene. The DNA for the CDR3 is TGCGCCAGCAGCCAACGCGCGGGGGTTGGTGCAGATACGCAGTATTTT. This translates into CASSQRAGVGADTQYF.

The chain is built from TRBV5-1 and TRBJ1-1; 7 bases line up with TRBD1. Looked up from germline, CDR1 is SGHRS and CDR2 is YFSETQ. The V and J ends lost 3 bases and 5 bases, in that order; junction bases with no gene match: 7. This CDR3 has 14 amino acids. For the CDR3, the DNA is TGCGCCAGCAGCTCGGACAGGTTGGGGACTGAAGCTTTCTTT. Translated: CASSSDRLGTEAFF. The whole variable domain, filled in from reference TRBV5-1 and TRBJ1-1, reads KAGVTQTPRYLIKTRGQQVTLSCSPISGHRSVSWYQQTPGQGLQFLFEYFSETQRNKGNFPGRFSGRQFSNSRSEMNVSTLELGDSALYLCASSSDRLGTEAFFGQGTRLTVV.

There are a few counts of this clonotype. The gene calls are TRBV6-2 or TRBV6-3 and TRBJ2-3, with 9 bases lining up with TRBD2. The V gene's germline CDR1 is MNHEY and CDR2 SVGEGT. V shed 5 bases, J shed 2 bases, and the junction held 5 bases outside the gene matches. This CDR3 spans 15 amino acids. CDR3: CASSRSSGATDTQYF. CDR3 DNA sequence: TGTGCCAGCAGTCGGTCTAGCGGGGCCACAGATACGCAGTATTTT.

This clonotype has more than one count but fewer than ten. For the CDR3, the DNA is TGCGCCAGCAGCCAAGCGACAGGGGGTGCGGAGACCCAGTACTTC. Amino acid sequence: CASSQATGGAETQYF. This rearrangement joins TRBV4-3 to TRBJ2-7; 9 bases are shared with TRBD1. The closer fit of TRBJ2-5 to the DNA end suggests the J call may be wrong. Germline lookup yields CDR1 LGHNA and CDR2 YSLEER. CDR3 length equals 15 residues.

This clonotype was seen only once. This chain links TRBV4-1 with TRBJ2-1; TRBD2 matches 9 bases. This CDR3 is built from 20 residues. Germline V gives CDR1 MGHRA, CDR2 YSYEKL. V trimming: 1 base; J trimming: 1 base; junction bases outside the gene matches: 14. CDR3 nucleotide sequence: TGCGCCAGCAGCCAAGCGCTAAAGGGCGGGGGGGCCCCTTCCTACAATGAGCAGTTCTTC. Protein: CASSQALKGGGAPSYNEQFF.

The table lists this clonotype with a few counts. V usage is TRBV6-5 and J usage is TRBJ1-2; D is possibly TRBD1 (6 bases). Germline V gene data show CDR1 as MNHEY and CDR2 as SVGAGI. The CDR3 length is 12 residues. Trimming cost V 10 bases and J 0 bases, with 9 bases left between them. In DNA, the CDR3 is TGTGCCACCGGACAGCCTAACTATGGCTACACCTTC. It specifies CATGQPNYGYTF.

The rearrangement uses TRBV7-2 and TRBJ2-3; 7 nucleotides line up with TRBD2. From germline, CDR1 is SGHTA and CDR2 FQGNSA. Germline trimming cut 5 bases from V and 10 bases from J; bases unmatched to any gene: 6. CDR3 length: 12 residues. CDR3 sequence (DNA): TGTGCCAGCAGCACTCGACTAGCCCCGCAGTATTTT. It is translated as CASSTRLAPQYF.

The CDR3 DNA reads TGTGCCAGCAGTTTGACTGGGCAGGTTGAGGCTGGGGCCAACGTCCTGACTTTC. Its protein is CASSLTGQVEAGANVLTF. This chain joins TRBV6-5 and TRBJ2-6; no clear D gene. Germline CDR1 reads MNHEY; CDR2 reads SVGAGI. The ends were cut back, 4 bases at V and 2 bases at J, with 18 bases in the middle. CDR3 length equals 18 residues.

The V gene is TRBV20-1, the J gene TRBJ2-2; perhaps D is TRBD1 or TRBD2 (5 bases each). CDR3 size: 14 residues. Between the trimmed V and J ends, which lost 7 bases and 5 bases, there was a span of 17 bases. Germline V gene data show CDR1 as DFQATT and CDR2 as SNEGSKA (reference sequence). CDR3 region: CSVNRDDRTGELFF. For the CDR3, the DNA is TGCAGTGTTAACCGGGACGACCGGACCGGGGAGCTGTTTTTT.

The J gene is TRBJ1-2, the V gene TRBV24-1; D might be TRBD1 (5 bases). This CDR3 has 16 amino acids. Trimming pared 3 bases from V and 0 bases from J, leaving 13 bases between. The germline gives CDR1 KGHDR, CDR2 SFDVKD. The CDR3 DNA reads TGTGCCACCAGTGATCCAGCCCAGACAGCTAACTATGGCTACACCTTC. Protein product: CATSDPAQTANYGYTF.

Only one count was recorded for this clonotype. The chain links TRBV24-1 to TRBJ2-1; 7 bases agree with TRBD1. V trimming: 7 bases; J trimming: 13 bases; junction bases outside the gene matches: 15. Germline V lookup: CDR1 KGHDR, CDR2 SFDVKD. The CDR3 contains 14 residues. The CDR3 bases are TGTGCCACCAGCTTCACGGGGACAGTCGAGACCCAGTTCTTC. This translates into CATSFTGTVETQFF.

CDR3 amino acids: CASSPYDRGYGYTF. The CDR3 region has the DNA TGTGCCAGCAGCCCATACGACAGGGGGTATGGCTACACCTTC. The chain couples TRBV7-8 to TRBJ1-2; TRBD1 matches 9 bases. CDR3 size: 14 residues. V was pared by 5 bases and J by 5 bases, with 6 bases of the junction left unmatched. The V gene's germline CDR1 is SGHVS and CDR2 FQNEAQ.

This clonotype was seen only a few times. The rearrangement uses TRBV18 and TRBJ2-1, with D possibly being TRBD1 (5 bases). The CDR3 runs 15 residues. The V end was cut by 6 bases, the J end by 2 bases, with 14 bases between. Per germline, CDR1 KGHSH and CDR2 LQKENI. This chain's CDR3 is CASSHGHGTYNEQFF. The DNA for the CDR3 is TGTGCCAGCTCGCACGGACACGGAACCTACAATGAGCAGTTCTTC.

This clonotype was detected a few times. This sequence joins TRBV20-1 and TRBJ2-3; TRBD2 agrees at 10 bases. Germline V gives CDR1 DFQATT, CDR2 SNEGSKA (reference sequence). This CDR3 spans 15 amino acids. V shed 2 bases, J shed 1 base, and the junction held 3 bases outside the gene matches. The CDR3, as DNA: TGCAGTGCTAGACTAGCGGGGGTTCGCACAGATACGCAGTATTTT. Protein sequence: CSARLAGVRTDTQYF.

The V and J genes are TRBV6-2 or TRBV6-3 and TRBJ2-5; 9 nucleotides line up with TRBD2. Near its end, the DNA agrees better with TRBJ2-7, so the J call may be wrong. The CDR3 length is 14 residues. The V gene's germline CDR1 is MNHEY and CDR2 SVGEGT. CDR3: CASHSGGWPNEQYF. CDR3 nucleotide sequence: TGTGCCAGCCATAGCGGGGGCTGGCCGAACGAGCAGTACTTC.

The chain links TRBV5-1 to TRBJ2-6; TRBD1 might be the D (6 bases). Trimming removed 4 bases from V and 0 bases from J, with 11 bases in between. The CDR3 has 16 amino acids. Germline V gene data show CDR1 as SGHRS and CDR2 as YFSETQ. The chain's CDR3 is CASSLDSHSGANVLTF. CDR3 in DNA: TGCGCCAGCAGCCTGGACAGTCACTCTGGGGCCAACGTCCTGACTTTC.

CDR3 residues: CASSKLAGGPETQYF. CDR3 nucleotides: TGTGCCAGCAGTAAACTAGCGGGGGGGCCCGAGACCCAGTACTTC. The chain joins TRBV6-5 to TRBJ2-5; 13 bases agree with TRBD2. The germline CDR1 and CDR2 sequences are MNHEY and SVGAGI. This CDR3 spans 15 amino acids. V shed 5 bases, J shed 5 bases, and the junction held 5 bases outside the gene matches.